The clone carrying this T cell receptor beta chain was seen only a few times. Its antigen remains unknown. 5'RACE primed at constant segments yielded TCR alpha and TCR beta cDNA libraries bearing sample barcodes and UMIs. From the 5' RACE reads, TCRdb called clonotypes with MiXCR, one entry per CDR3 protein. The sample includes tens of thousands of distinct CDR3 sequences, approximately 9% of them seen just once. The sample belongs to a study of T-cell memory formation after mild COVID-19. Findings and limits, study-wide: In pre-infection memory, a portion of responding clones appeared, which suggested that cross-reactive memory joined.

The CDR3 length is 12 residues. V gave up 5 bases and J gave up 3 bases, with 8 bases separating them. From germline, CDR1 is SEHNR and CDR2 FQNEAQ (reference sequence). V is TRBV7-9 and J is TRBJ2-7; the D gene is possibly TRBD2 (5 bases). The sequence derives from an adult woman who had mild COVID-19 (a few samples of this study predate the infection). Cell type and time point are not known. Sequenced material: PBMCs or a T cell subset sorted from them (not recorded which). The CDR3 DNA follows: TGTGCCAGCAGCAAACGGGACTACGAGCAGTACTTC. Translating it yields CASSKRDYEQYF.